These 28 T cell receptor beta chains share one sample of origin, sequenced in a study of T cells in localized non-small cell lung cancer. Assay used: immunoSEQ multiplex PCR; TCRdb lists only in-frame clones, some missing. The table records over 35,000 clones, around 81% of them present only once. The sample in question was peripheral blood mononuclear cells, obtained before any cancer treatment. These receptor sequences come from a male donor older than 55 with stage II lung adenocarcinoma.

This clone appeared a few times. The chain links TRBV28 to TRBJ2-7; TRBD2 matches at 8 bases. From germline, CDR1 is MDHEN and CDR2 SYDVKM. The CDR3 runs 15 residues. V lost 6 bases and J lost 1; bases outside the gene matches: 8. CDR3 region: CASSPGGAASYEQYF. The CDR3 DNA reads as TGTGCCAGCAGCCCCGGGGGGGCGGCATCCTACGAGCAGTACTTC.

This clone is medium-sized within its sample. The chain is built from TRBV2 and TRBJ1-1; a possible D gene is TRBD1 (5 bases). V lost 8 bases to trimming and J lost 1 base, with 11 bases between them. Germline CDR1 SNHLY, CDR2 FYNNEI. This CDR3 contains 13 residues. CDR3 sequence: CASGGAGNTEAFF. CDR3 DNA: TGTGCCAGCGGCGGGGCAGGGAACACTGAAGCTTTCTTT.

The V and J genes are TRBV6-6 and TRBJ1-4; D gene uncertain. Trimming took off 10 bases at V and 7 bases at J, with 13 bases between the two ends. Germline values: CDR1 MNHNY, CDR2 SVGAGI (reference sequence). The CDR3 covers 12 residues. CDR3 nucleotides: TGTGCCACCATGGGCGGAGTTGAAAAACTGTTTTTT. The encoded protein is CATMGGVEKLFF.

V is TRBV14 and J is TRBJ2-5; no clear D gene. This CDR3 has 11 amino acids. The germline V and J ends were trimmed by 5 bases and 11 bases, with 12 bases remaining between them. The germline CDR1 and CDR2 sequences are SGHDN and FVKESK. For the CDR3, the DNA is TGTGCCAGCAGCTCTCCCGGGCGTCAGTACTTC. Translated, it gives CASSSPGRQYF. The full variable domain, in which reference TRBV14 and TRBJ2-5 provide the parts outside the CDR3, is EAGVTQFPSHSVIEKGQTVTLRCDPISGHDNLYWYRRVMGKEIKFLLHFVKESKQDESGMPNNRFLAERTGGTYSTLKVQPAELEDSGVYFCASSSPGRQYFGPGTRLLVL.

This chain joins TRBV2 and TRBJ1-5; TRBD1 is a possible D gene (6 bases). Germline V CDR1 and CDR2: SNHLY, FYNNEI. The CDR3 contains 14 residues. V was clipped by 8 bases and J by 4 bases, with 15 bases between them. The CDR3 DNA reads as TGTGCCAGCTTCACGGGGGGCTCAAATCAGCCCCAGCATTTT. It is translated as CASFTGGSNQPQHF. Looking up the rest from reference TRBV2 and TRBJ1-5 gives the full variable domain: EPEVTQTPSHQVTQMGQEVILRCVPISNHLYFYWYRQILGQKVEFLVSFYNNEISEKSEIFDDQFSVERPDGSNFTLKIRSTKLEDSAMYFCASFTGGSNQPQHFGDGTRLSIL.

This clone was found once. V and J are TRBV15 and TRBJ2-5; tentatively, D is TRBD1 or TRBD2 (5 bases each). Germline CDR1 LNHNV, CDR2 YYDKDF (reference sequence). V was cut by 3 bases and J by 5 bases, with 13 bases left in between. The CDR3 extends over 14 amino acids. CDR3 sequence (DNA): TGTGCCACCAGCAGGGGGACCCGCGGGGAGACCCAGTACTTC. Its translation: CATSRGTRGETQYF.

This clone was recorded a few times. This chain joins TRBV9 and TRBJ2-7; D is unresolved. The V gene lost 3 bases and the J gene lost 0 bases, with 16 bases spanning the gap. From germline, CDR1 is SGDLS and CDR2 YYNGEE. The CDR3 extends over 16 amino acids. CDR3 region: CASSASSRGYSYEQYF. The CDR3 coding sequence is TGTGCCAGCAGCGCCTCGAGTCGTGGTTACTCCTACGAGCAGTACTTC.

The chain links TRBV7-9 to TRBJ1-1; D is undetermined. Per the germline V gene, CDR1 is SEHNR and CDR2 is FQNEAQ (reference sequence). With 7 bases removed from V and 1 base from J, the gap between germline ends came to 13 bases. This CDR3 region has 14 residues. Written as DNA, the CDR3 is TGTGCCAGCATGCCGGGCCTCTGGAACACTGAAGCTTTCTTT. Encoded protein: CASMPGLWNTEAFF.

The V call is TRBV30, the J call TRBJ2-7; tentatively, D is TRBD2 (6 bases). Germline V gene sequence: CDR1 GTSNPN, CDR2 SVGIG (reference sequence). This CDR3 comprises 13 residues. The V end was cut by 1 base, the J end by 4 bases, with 11 bases between. The CDR3 region has the DNA TGTGCCTGGAGTGGAGCGGAGGGGTACGAGCAGTACTTC. As protein: CAWSGAEGYEQYF.

Only one count was recorded for this clone. V is TRBV18 and J is TRBJ2-7; D unresolved. CDR3 length equals 13 residues. Germline lookup yields CDR1 KGHSH and CDR2 LQKENI. V shed 3 bases and J shed 3 bases, with 9 bases lying between them. The CDR3 spells CASSPLGNYEQYF. The CDR3 DNA sequence: TGTGCCAGCTCACCTCTAGGGAACTACGAGCAGTACTTC.

The gene calls are TRBV19 and TRBJ2-3; D tentatively fits TRBD1 or TRBD2 (5 bases each). V gave up 7 bases and J gave up 3 bases, with 14 bases separating them. The CDR3 extends over 14 amino acids. Germline-derived CDR1 and CDR2 are LNHDA and SQIVND (reference sequence). In DNA form, the CDR3 reads TGTGCCAGTAAGTCTGGGACGGGTACAGATACGCAGTATTTT. Translation: CASKSGTGTDTQYF.

V and J are TRBV6-5 and TRBJ1-1, with 9 bases lining up with TRBD1. The junction had 5 bases not matched to a gene; V was cut back by 10 bases and J by 2 bases. This CDR3 region has 13 residues. Germline V CDR1 and CDR2: MNHEY, SVGAGI. The CDR3 reads CATQGAVNTEAFF. The CDR3, as DNA: TGTGCCACACAGGGGGCCGTTAACACTGAAGCTTTCTTT.

V is TRBV28 and J is TRBJ2-6, with 9 bases lining up with TRBD1. V shed 3 bases and J 1 base; nucleotides not matched to a gene: 10. The CDR3 is 19 amino acids. Germline values: CDR1 MDHEN, CDR2 SYDVKM. The CDR3 DNA is TGTGCCAGCAGTTTGTCTCCGGGACAGGGAAAGTCTGGGGCCAACGTCCTGACTTTC. Translating gives CASSLSPGQGKSGANVLTF.

CDR3 in amino acids: CASSAQGGNTEAFF. The CDR3 bases are TGTGCCAGCAGCGCCCAGGGGGGGAACACTGAAGCTTTCTTT. The V call is TRBV7-9, the J call TRBJ1-1, with TRBD1 identical over 7 bases. Germline loops: CDR1 SEHNR, CDR2 FQNEAQ (reference sequence). The trim removed 5 bases at V and 1 base at J, leaving 4 bases unmatched. The CDR3 is made up of 14 amino acids.

The rearrangement joins TRBV6-5 to TRBJ2-7, with TRBD1 identical over 10 bases. This CDR3 is built from 12 residues. Losses at the gene ends were 6 bases for V and 11 bases for J; bases not matched to a gene: 7. The germline V gene encodes CDR1 MNHEY and CDR2 SVGAGI. This chain's CDR3 is CASRTDRGREYF. CDR3 nucleotide sequence: TGTGCCAGCAGGACCGACAGGGGGCGGGAGTACTTC.

The V and J genes are TRBV7-2 and TRBJ1-1; the D gene is possibly TRBD1 (6 bases). V dropped 3 bases and J dropped 5 bases, with 13 bases sitting between them. Germline CDR1 reads SGHTA; CDR2 reads FQGNSA. The CDR3 consists of 14 residues. The CDR3 DNA follows: TGTGCCAGCAGCTTTACAGGGTTACTGACTGAAGCTTTCTTT. Amino acids: CASSFTGLLTEAFF.

V usage is TRBV6-5 and J usage is TRBJ2-2, with a possible D match to TRBD2 (5 bases). Germline lookup yields CDR1 MNHEY and CDR2 SVGAGI. This CDR3 contains 14 residues. V gave up 6 bases and J gave up 4 bases, with 12 bases separating them. The CDR3 DNA follows: TGTGCCAGCAGGCGTCCCGAGGGCACCGGGGAGCTGTTTTTT. Translated, it gives CASRRPEGTGELFF.

There are a few counts of this clone. This chain links TRBV6-1 with TRBJ2-4; D ambiguous. V lost 5 bases and J lost 0, with 8 bases in between. This CDR3 comprises 14 residues. Per germline, CDR1 MNHNS and CDR2 SASEGT. DNA of the CDR3: TGTGCCAGCAGTCCTTGGCAAGCCAAAAACATTCAGTACTTC. Encoded protein: CASSPWQAKNIQYF.

The chain links TRBV30 to TRBJ2-5, with 9 bases matching TRBD1. Germline V lookup: CDR1 GTSNPN, CDR2 SVGIG (reference sequence). V shed 1 base and J 4 bases; nucleotides not matched to a gene: 1. This CDR3 region has 13 residues. The CDR3 DNA follows: TGTGCCTGGAGTGGGGGACAGGGAGAGACCCAGTACTTC. Its protein is CAWSGGQGETQYF.

The CDR3 loop is CASSSDRGTEAFF. The CDR3 nucleotides are TGTGCCAGTAGTTCAGACAGGGGAACTGAAGCTTTCTTT. The gene calls are TRBV19 and TRBJ1-1; 8 nucleotides align to TRBD1. The germline CDR1 and CDR2 sequences are LNHDA and SQIVND (reference sequence). The CDR3 is 13 amino acids. V gave up 5 bases and J gave up 5 bases; unmatched junction bases: 4.

The chain couples TRBV5-1 to TRBJ2-7; 8 bases agree with TRBD2. CDR1 and CDR2 from the germline V gene are SGHRS and YFSETQ. Trimming removed 3 bases from V and 2 bases from J; junction bases left unmatched: 4. The CDR3 extends over 14 amino acids. CDR3 region: CASSYSGTPYEQYF. Here the CDR3 DNA reads TGCGCCAGCAGCTATAGCGGGACCCCCTACGAGCAGTACTTC.

V usage is TRBV28 and J usage is TRBJ1-5; 7 bases are a match to TRBD1. V lost 7 bases and J lost 6; bases outside the gene matches: 9. The CDR3 spans 14 residues. CDR1 and CDR2 from the germline V gene are MDHEN and SYDVKM. Here the CDR3 DNA reads TGTGCCAGCATCCAGGGGGGGGTGGGTCAGCCCCAGCATTTT. Protein product: CASIQGGVGQPQHF.

This chain links TRBV2 with TRBJ1-1, with D maybe TRBD1 (5 bases). Looked up from germline, CDR1 is SNHLY and CDR2 is FYNNEI. The CDR3 is 12 amino acids. Trimming took 4 bases from V and 7 from J, leaving 10 bases between them. The CDR3 coding sequence is TGTGCCAGCAGTGCCAGGGTTGGTGAAGCTTTCTTT. Amino acid sequence: CASSARVGEAFF.

The V and J genes are TRBV18 and TRBJ2-1; D might be TRBD2 (6 bases). The CDR3 runs 16 residues. V lost 3 bases to trimming and J lost 7 bases, with 19 bases between them. Germline CDR1 KGHSH, CDR2 LQKENI. CDR3 nucleotides: TGTGCCAGCTCACCCAATTTACTAGCTGGGGTAAATGAGCAGTTCTTC. This translates into CASSPNLLAGVNEQFF.

This chain joins TRBV9 and TRBJ1-3; 7 bases match TRBD1. This CDR3 spans 16 amino acids. Unmatched junction bases numbered 7, after V lost 0 bases and J lost 4 bases. Germline values: CDR1 SGDLS, CDR2 YYNGEE. CDR3 DNA sequence: TGTGCCAGCAGCGTAGCTGTAGGGGGCCCCGGAAACACCATATATTTT. Amino acids: CASSVAVGGPGNTIYF.

DNA of the CDR3: TGCGCCAGCAGCCAAGAGATCGTGAGTACAGAAGCTTTCTTT. It codes for CASSQEIVSTEAFF. The J gene is TRBJ1-1, the V gene TRBV4-3; D is unclear. Germline V gives CDR1 LGHNA, CDR2 YSLEER. V was pared by 0 bases and J by 8 bases, with 13 bases between. There are 14 residues in the CDR3.

J is TRBJ2-1 and V is TRBV6-1; 9 bases align to TRBD2. Germline V gives CDR1 MNHNS, CDR2 SASEGT. V was pared by 6 bases and J by 10 bases, with 7 bases of the junction left unmatched. This CDR3 is built from 13 residues. The CDR3 DNA sequence: TGTGCCAGCAGGACGGGACTAGCAGGGGAGCAGTTCTTC. Translating it yields CASRTGLAGEQFF.

V gene TRBV28 combines with J gene TRBJ2-6; TRBD2 might be the D (7 bases). Looked up from germline, CDR1 is MDHEN and CDR2 is SYDVKM. The CDR3 is 16 residues long. V was trimmed by 8 bases and J by 0 bases, leaving 14 bases between them. CDR3 nucleotides: TGTGCCAGCGACCGCGGGGGCCCCTCTGGGGCCAACGTCCTGACTTTC. It encodes CASDRGGPSGANVLTF.